The sequence of this T cell receptor (beta chain) was determined in a study of cytotoxic CD8 clonotypes in ibrutinib-treated CLL. General study findings and limits: Contraction or stability on treatment characterized the public clonotypes, which were uncommon. Whereas clonality rose at ibrutinib response, it declined toward baseline at progression.

This CDR3 spans 19 amino acids. The ends were cut back, 2 bases at V and 0 bases at J, with 20 bases in the middle. The germline V gene has CDR1 MDHEN and CDR2 SYDVKM. In the case of this clone: Its antigen remains unidentified.

Clones were sequenced by immunoSEQ multiplex PCR, and TCRdb holds only the in-frame ones, with some missing. This sample has 100,000 to 150,000 clones, with 80% to 90% found just once. This clonotype originated in a human donor with chronic lymphocytic leukemia. Sample: PBMCs, taken after 24 months of ibrutinib treatment. The chain couples TRBV28 to TRBJ1-3; D not resolved. In DNA, the CDR3 is TGTGCCAGCAGTTTACCCTCTCACACGCGTAGGTCCTCTGGAAACACCATATATTTT. Translating gives CASSLPSHTRRSSGNTIYF.